One sample yielded the 4 T cell receptor beta chains listed below, sequenced in a study of T-cell memory formation after mild COVID-19. TCRdb re-analysed the 5' RACE reads in MiXCR, keeping a single row per CDR3 protein. The sample has roughly 400,000 distinct CDR3 sequences; 15% to 20% are singletons. The sample taken for sequencing was PBMCs or a T cell subset sorted from them (not recorded which). The receptors stem from a man younger than 35 who had mild COVID-19 (a few samples of this study predate the infection). Cell type and time point are not known.

V gene TRBV16 combines with J gene TRBJ1-5; 11 bases are shared with TRBD1. The ends lost 1 base at V and 10 bases at J; junction bases unmatched: 9. The CDR3 consists of 16 residues. Germline lookup yields CDR1 KGHSY and CDR2 FQNENV. CDR3 sequence: CASSQWTGGLASPQHF. In DNA form, the CDR3 reads TGTGCCAGCAGCCAATGGACAGGGGGCTTGGCCAGCCCCCAGCATTTT.

Remarks on this clonotype: The conserved closing phenylalanine or tryptophan is absent in this CDR3, likely reflecting a read error. Because the CDR3's place on the DNA is in doubt, the DNA is left out and the CDR3 is given as listed by TCRdb. The V call is TRBV6-2 or TRBV6-3, the J call TRBJ2-1; the tabulated D call, TRBD2, remains unverified against the DNA. The germline CDR1 and CDR2 sequences are MNHEY and SVGEGT. The CDR3 is 12 amino acids long, termini counted. CDR3 residues: CASSLRGLASWY.

This clonotype was detected ten times or more. Compared with germline, one end of the junction differs, possibly owing to a read error. V usage is TRBV12-3 or TRBV12-4 and J usage is TRBJ1-4, with D unclear. The CDR3 extends over 12 amino acids. In DNA, the CDR3 is TGTGCCAGCAGCTTAGCGGGAGAAAAACTGTTTTTT. Translated, it gives CASSLAGEKLFF.

The chain has TRBV9 and TRBJ1-2, with 7 bases aligning to TRBD1. This CDR3 has 15 residues. J was trimmed by 8 bases and V by 0 bases; bases with no gene match: 10. Per the germline V gene, CDR1 is SGDLS and CDR2 is YYNGEE. CDR3 in DNA: TGTGCCAGCAGCGTAGACCACCGGGACAGTTTCGGCTACACCTTC. This translates into CASSVDHRDSFGYTF.